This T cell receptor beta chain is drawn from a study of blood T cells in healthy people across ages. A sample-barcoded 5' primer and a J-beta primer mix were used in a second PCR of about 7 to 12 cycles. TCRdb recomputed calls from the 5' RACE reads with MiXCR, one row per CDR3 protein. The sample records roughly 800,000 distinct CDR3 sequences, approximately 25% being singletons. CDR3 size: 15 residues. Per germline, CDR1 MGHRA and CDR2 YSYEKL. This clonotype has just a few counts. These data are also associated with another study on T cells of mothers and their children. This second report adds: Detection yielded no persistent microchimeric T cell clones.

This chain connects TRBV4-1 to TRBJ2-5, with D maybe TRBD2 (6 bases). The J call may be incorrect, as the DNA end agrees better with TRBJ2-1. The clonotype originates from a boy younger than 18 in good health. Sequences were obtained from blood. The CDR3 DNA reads TGCGCCAGCAGCCAAGGCTTGCGGGGCAACAATGAGCAGTTCTTC. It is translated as CASSQGLRGNNEQFF.